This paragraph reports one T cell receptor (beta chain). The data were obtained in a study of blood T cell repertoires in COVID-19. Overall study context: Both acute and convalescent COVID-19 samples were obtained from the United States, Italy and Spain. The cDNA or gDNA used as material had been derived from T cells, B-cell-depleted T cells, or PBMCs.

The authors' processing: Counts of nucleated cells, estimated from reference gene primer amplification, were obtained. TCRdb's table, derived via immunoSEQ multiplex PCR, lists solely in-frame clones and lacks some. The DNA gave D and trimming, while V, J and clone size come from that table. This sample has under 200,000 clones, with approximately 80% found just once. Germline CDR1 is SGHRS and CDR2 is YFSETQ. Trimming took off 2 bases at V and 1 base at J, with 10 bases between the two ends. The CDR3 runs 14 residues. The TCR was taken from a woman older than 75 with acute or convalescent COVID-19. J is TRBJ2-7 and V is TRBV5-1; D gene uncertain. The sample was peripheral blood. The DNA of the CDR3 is TGCGCCAGCAGCTTTTTGACTGAATCCTACGAGCAGTACTTC. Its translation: CASSFLTESYEQYF.